The clone carrying this T cell receptor beta chain has more than one count but fewer than ten. This specimen belongs to a study of cytomegalovirus exposure and HLA in healthy donors. The PCR used 60 Vbeta and 13 Jbeta primers. Only in-frame clones appear in the TCRdb table, and some are missing; sequencing was by immunoSEQ multiplex PCR. The sample consists of roughly 120,000 clones, roughly 78% of them appearing once. V was shortened by 2 bases and J by 7 bases, with 15 bases between the two germline ends. In germline, CDR1 is MNHEY, CDR2 SMNVEV (reference sequence). CDR3 length: 14 residues. The sequencing sample was made of PBMCs. J is TRBJ2-7 and V is TRBV27, with TRBD2 as a possible D gene (6 bases). This clonotype originated in a man between 25 and 39 years old in good health and CMV-seronegative. This CDR3 is CASSLQRSGGEQYF. The CDR3 DNA reads TGTGCCAGCAGTTTACAAAGGTCCGGGGGAGAGCAGTACTTC.